These 7 T cell receptor beta chains were all obtained from the same sample, sequenced in a study of blood T cell repertoires in COVID-19. TCRdb's copy holds only in-frame clones and misses some; the assay was immunoSEQ multiplex PCR. The data show some 100,000 clones, roughly 90% seen once. The sequenced sample was peripheral blood. These receptors were obtained from a woman aged 55-70 years with acute or convalescent COVID-19.

V usage is TRBV18 and J usage is TRBJ1-4, with D maybe TRBD1 (5 bases). The CDR3 has 15 residues. V was clipped by 1 base and J by 7 bases, with 13 bases between them. The V gene's germline CDR1 is KGHSH and CDR2 LQKENI. In DNA, the CDR3 is TGTGCCAGCTCACCACGGACACAGTGGCCTGAAAAACTGTTTTTT. It codes for CASSPRTQWPEKLFF.

The rearrangement uses TRBV7-9 and TRBJ1-2; the D gene is possibly TRBD1 (6 bases). The germline V gene encodes CDR1 SEHNR and CDR2 FQNEAQ (reference sequence). Trimming left V 1 base short and J 11 bases short, with 17 bases between. This CDR3 is 14 amino acids long. CDR3 sequence (DNA): TGTGCCAGCAGCTTAGACGGACAGACTTCCCCATACACCTTC. Protein sequence: CASSLDGQTSPYTF.

The rearrangement joins TRBV19 to TRBJ1-4; TRBD1 matches at 8 bases. Germline loops: CDR1 LNHDA, CDR2 SQIVND (reference sequence). The CDR3 extends over 16 amino acids. With 5 bases clipped from V and 8 bases from J, the junction kept 13 bases outside the gene matches. The CDR3 reads CASSASLRGPGEKLFF. The CDR3 nucleotides read TGTGCCAGTAGTGCCTCGCTCAGGGGGCCCGGGGAAAAACTGTTTTTT.

This clone was picked up one time. This sequence joins TRBV24-1 and TRBJ1-2; 10 bases line up with TRBD1. V gave up 6 bases and J gave up 0 bases; unmatched junction bases: 6. The CDR3 is made up of 16 amino acids. Germline CDR1 reads KGHDR; CDR2 reads SFDVKD. The CDR3 bases are TGTGCCACCAGTCAAACGGACAGGGGGGCTAACTATGGCTACACCTTC. Translation: CATSQTDRGANYGYTF.

The rearrangement uses TRBV19 and TRBJ1-5, with D uncertain. The CDR3 loop spans 14 amino acids. CDR1 LNHDA and CDR2 SQIVND come from the germline V gene (reference sequence). Trimming shortened V by 3 bases and J by 3 bases, and 9 bases separated the two germline ends. In DNA, the CDR3 is TGTGCCAGTAGTATTTTGGCTGTCAATCAGCCCCAGCATTTT. It translates to CASSILAVNQPQHF.

The chain couples TRBV24-1 to TRBJ2-1, with D possibly matching TRBD1 (5 bases). The V gene's germline CDR1 is KGHDR and CDR2 SFDVKD. The length of the CDR3 is 11 residues. Trimming took 4 bases from V and 12 from J, leaving 9 bases between them. For the CDR3, the DNA is TGTGCCACCAGTGAATCAGGGCGGCAGTTCTTC. Its translation is CATSESGRQFF.

The chain recombines TRBV3-1 (or the pseudogene TRBV3-2) with TRBJ1-5; 8 bases are a match to TRBD1. CDR3 length: 14 amino acids. Unmatched junction bases numbered 3, after V lost 1 base and J lost 7 bases. CDR1 and CDR2 from the germline V gene are LGHDT and YNNKEL (reference sequence). The CDR3 is CASSQGTGRQPQHF. The CDR3 nucleotides are TGTGCCAGCAGCCAAGGGACAGGGAGGCAGCCCCAGCATTTT.